A single sample is the source of the 29 T cell receptor beta chains below, sequenced in a study of T cells after posttransplantation cyclophosphamide. Some clones are missing from TCRdb's copy, which holds only in-frame ones; the method was immunoSEQ multiplex PCR. The sample has tens of thousands of clones, 90% seen once. A marrow graft followed busulfan-fludarabine conditioning, with cyclophosphamide on days +3 and +4. The sequenced sample was PBMCs, obtained about 60 days after allogeneic stem cell transplant with posttransplant cyclophosphamide. These receptor sequences come from a male patient aged 60-70 years who received an allogeneic stem cell transplant from a related donor and was CMV-positive. Some of these T cells may belong to the graft donor.

The chain has TRBV5-1 and TRBJ2-7, with TRBD1 as a possible D gene (5 bases). Trimming took 0 bases from V and 2 from J, leaving 12 bases between them. Per germline, CDR1 SGHRS and CDR2 YFSETQ. The CDR3 is made up of 15 amino acids. This CDR3 is CASSLGAQGTYEQYF. CDR3 nucleotide sequence: TGCGCCAGCAGCTTGGGGGCGCAGGGAACCTACGAGCAGTACTTC.

V usage is TRBV27 and J usage is TRBJ1-1, with TRBD1 as a possible D gene (5 bases). Looked up from germline, CDR1 is MNHEY and CDR2 is SMNVEV (reference sequence). Trimming left V 6 bases short and J 6 bases short, with 17 bases between. The CDR3 is 14 amino acids. The CDR3 loop is CASSPPGGRPEAFF. DNA for the CDR3: TGTGCCAGCAGCCCTCCCGGGGGGAGGCCTGAAGCTTTCTTT.

V is TRBV29-1 and J is TRBJ1-2, with 12 bases lining up with TRBD1. There are 12 residues in the CDR3. V gave up 6 bases and J gave up 5 bases; unmatched junction bases: 1. The germline CDR1 and CDR2 sequences are SQVTM and ANQGSEA. This CDR3 reads CSVGQGAYGYTF. CDR3 in DNA: TGCAGCGTGGGACAGGGGGCATATGGCTACACCTTC. Full variable domain (missing parts from reference TRBV29-1 and TRBJ1-2): SAVISQKPSRDICQRGTSLTIQCQVDSQVTMMFWYRQQPGQSLTLIATANQGSEATYESGFVIDKFPISRPNLTFSTLTVSNMSPEDSSIYLCSVGQGAYGYTFGSGTRLTVV.

This chain joins TRBV4-1 and TRBJ2-6; D is possibly TRBD2 (7 bases). The germline V gene has CDR1 MGHRA and CDR2 YSYEKL. V dropped 5 bases and J dropped 0 bases, with 14 bases sitting between them. The CDR3 runs to 17 residues. As DNA, the CDR3 is TGCGCCAGCAGCTTCGAGGGGGGGGGCTCTGGGGCCAACGTCCTGACTTTC. It translates to CASSFEGGGSGANVLTF.

The chain joins TRBV25-1 to TRBJ1-2; 8 bases are shared with TRBD1. CDR3 length equals 14 residues. The ends lost 1 base at V and 6 bases at J; junction bases unmatched: 4. Looked up from germline, CDR1 is MGHDK and CDR2 is SYGVNS. The DNA of the CDR3 is TGTGCCAGCAGTGAATCAGGGGGCTTTGATGGCTACACCTTC. It encodes CASSESGGFDGYTF.

The chain couples TRBV18 to TRBJ1-1, with 7 bases matching TRBD1. Trimming took 4 bases from V and 5 from J; bases not matched to a gene: 10. CDR1 is KGHSH, CDR2 LQKENI, per germline. CDR3 length: 15 residues. The CDR3 DNA reads TGTGCCAGCTCACTCTACAGGGGCGGGTTGACTGAAGCTTTCTTT. As protein: CASSLYRGGLTEAFF.

This clone was counted a few times. Other nucleotide sequences in the sample specify the same CDR3. The CDR3 nucleotides are TGTGCCACAGAAAGACAGGATGGCTACACCTTC. It specifies CATERQDGYTF. The rearrangement joins TRBV28 to TRBJ1-2; D perhaps matches TRBD1 (6 bases). V lost 10 bases and J 6 bases, leaving 12 bases between the germline ends. This CDR3 region has 11 residues. Germline V CDR1 and CDR2: MDHEN, SYDVKM.

This rearrangement joins TRBV14 to TRBJ1-2; unclear D gene. V dropped 0 bases and J dropped 0 bases, with 11 bases sitting between them. Germline values: CDR1 SGHDN, CDR2 FVKESK. This CDR3 comprises 16 residues. The CDR3 nucleotides read TGTGCCAGCAGCCAAGACGGCCCCCAGGCTAACTATGGCTACACCTTC. It translates to CASSQDGPQANYGYTF.

This clone showed up just once. V gene TRBV19 combines with J gene TRBJ1-5, with 8 positions matching TRBD1. The CDR3 loop spans 17 amino acids. From germline, CDR1 is LNHDA and CDR2 SQIVND (reference sequence). The V segment lost 5 bases and the J segment 0 bases; nucleotides outside the gene matches: 9. CDR3 DNA sequence: TGTGCCAGTAGTCCCGGACAGGGTCGGTATAGCAATCAGCCCCAGCATTTT. Amino acid sequence: CASSPGQGRYSNQPQHF.

This chain connects TRBV12-5 to TRBJ2-5; a weak D match, TRBD1 (6 bases). Germline CDR1 reads LGHNT; CDR2 reads FRNRAP. V shed 1 base and J shed 2 bases, with 23 bases lying between them. The CDR3 spans 19 residues. The CDR3 coding sequence is TGTGCTAGTGGTTTGGCCCGGGGTTCGGGGACACAAGTACAAGAGACCCAGTACTTC. Translation gives CASGLARGSGTQVQETQYF. The full variable domain, rest sourced from reference TRBV12-5 and TRBJ2-5, is DARVTQTPRHKVTEMGQEVTMRCQPILGHNTVFWYRQTMMQGLELLAYFRNRAPLDDSGMPKDRFSAEMPDATLATLKIQPSEPRDSAVYFCASGLARGSGTQVQETQYFGPGTRLLVL.

This clone was seen a few times. V gene TRBV19 combines with J gene TRBJ2-6; D might be TRBD2 (6 bases). With 5 bases removed from V and 0 bases from J, the gap between germline ends came to 17 bases. The CDR3 length is 18 residues. Looked up from germline, CDR1 is LNHDA and CDR2 is SQIVND (reference sequence). The DNA of the CDR3 is TGTGCCAGTAGTCCGGACGGGGGAGGAAGCTCTGGGGCCAACGTCCTGACTTTC. As protein: CASSPDGGGSSGANVLTF.

The chain uses TRBV9 and TRBJ2-1; 9 bases are a match to TRBD1. The CDR3 length is 17 residues. Looked up from germline, CDR1 is SGDLS and CDR2 is YYNGEE. Unmatched junction bases numbered 11, after V lost 4 bases and J lost 3 bases. The chain's CDR3 is CASSPRTGQGLYNEQFF. The CDR3 bases are TGTGCCAGCAGCCCGAGAACCGGACAGGGGCTCTACAATGAGCAGTTCTTC.

In nucleotides, the CDR3 is TGCGCCAGCAGTGCGGACACCGGGGAGCTGTTTTTT. It codes for CASSADTGELFF. The rearrangement joins TRBV10-1 to TRBJ2-2; D not resolved. The CDR3 totals 12 residues. Germline V gene lookup returns CDR1 WNHNN and CDR2 SYGVQD (reference sequence). V lost 4 bases and J lost 3, with 3 bases in between.

The V call is TRBV5-5, the J call TRBJ2-5; D is perhaps TRBD1 (6 bases). Trimming took off 3 bases at V and 4 bases at J, with 10 bases between the two ends. There are 13 residues in the CDR3. CDR1 and CDR2 from the germline V gene are SGHKS and YYEKEE (reference sequence). The CDR3: CASSSSRGETQYF. In DNA, the CDR3 is TGTGCCAGCAGCTCGTCCAGGGGAGAGACCCAGTACTTC. The variable domain in full, completed from reference TRBV5-5 and TRBJ2-5, reads DAGVTQSPTHLIKTRGQQVTLRCSPISGHKSVSWYQQVLGQGPQFIFQYYEKEERGRGNFPDRFSARQFPNYSSELNVNALLLGDSALYLCASSSSRGETQYFGPGTRLLVL.

This clone was detected once. The rearrangement joins TRBV18 to TRBJ2-5, with 7 bases fitting TRBD2. The V gene's germline CDR1 is KGHSH and CDR2 LQKENI. The length of the CDR3 is 13 residues. V was clipped by 8 bases and J by 4 bases; unmatched bases: 7. The CDR3 DNA follows: TGTGCCAGCCACCCTGGCGGGGGAGAGACCCAGTACTTC. Translation gives CASHPGGGETQYF.

This chain links TRBV5-4 with TRBJ1-2; no clear D. V lost 0 bases and J lost 7, with 13 bases in between. CDR3 size: 14 residues. CDR1 SGHNT and CDR2 YYREEE come from the germline V gene (reference sequence). The DNA for the CDR3 is TGTGCCAGCAGCTTGGCGGGTGGGTTCGGTGGCTACACCTTC. Protein: CASSLAGGFGGYTF.

The V and J genes are TRBV25-1 and TRBJ1-6; no definite D call. V lost 4 bases to trimming and J lost 10 bases, with 17 bases between them. The CDR3 totals 15 residues. Germline V gives CDR1 MGHDK, CDR2 SYGVNS. CDR3 bases: TGTGCCAGCAGTGCCTGGACTGCTGGGAGCTCACCCCTCCACTTT. Its translation: CASSAWTAGSSPLHF.

The V gene is TRBV29-1, the J gene TRBJ2-1, with TRBD1 identical over 11 bases. J gave up 8 bases and V 7 bases, and 10 bases lay outside the gene matches. Germline CDR1 and CDR2: SQVTM and ANQGSEA. The CDR3 is 14 amino acids. The CDR3 loop is CSAVRDRGTDEQFF. The CDR3 nucleotides read TGCAGCGCGGTCCGGGACAGGGGGACAGATGAGCAGTTCTTC.

The chain combines TRBV29-1 with TRBJ1-2; weak D call: TRBD1 (5 bases). The CDR3 runs to 13 residues. Germline assignment: CDR1 SQVTM and CDR2 ANQGSEA. The V and J ends lost 6 bases and 4 bases respectively, with 15 bases between them. This CDR3 is CSVGHSTSYGYTF. The CDR3 nucleotides read TGCAGCGTAGGACACTCGACATCCTATGGCTACACCTTC.

This clone was seen only once. The V gene is TRBV5-1, the J gene TRBJ1-2, with D maybe TRBD1 (5 bases). V was pared by 7 bases and J by 2 bases, with 15 bases between. This CDR3 comprises 14 residues. Germline V CDR1 and CDR2: SGHRS, YFSETQ. This CDR3 reads CASGEKTVNYGYTF. The CDR3 coding sequence is TGCGCCAGCGGCGAAAAGACAGTCAACTATGGCTACACCTTC.

This chain links TRBV30 with TRBJ2-5; 16 positions agree with TRBD2. The J segment lost 5 bases and the V segment lost 5 bases, leaving 5 bases of the junction unmatched. This CDR3 has 15 residues. The germline CDR1 and CDR2 sequences are GTSNPN and SVGIG (reference sequence). This CDR3 reads CAWGTSGGARETQYF. CDR3 DNA sequence: TGTGCCTGGGGGACTAGCGGGGGGGCCCGGGAGACCCAGTACTTC.

V and J are TRBV21-1 and TRBJ1-5; the table assigns TRBD1, which was not confirmed against the DNA. TRBV21-1 is noted as a pseudogene. The CDR3 is made up of 11 amino acids. The CDR3 DNA reads as TGTGCCAGCAGCAACATCCAGCCCCAGCATTTT. Translated: CASSNIQPQHF.

This chain links TRBV6-5 with TRBJ1-5; tentatively, D is TRBD1 (5 bases). CDR3 size: 13 residues. Trimming cost V 6 bases and J 7 bases, with 13 bases left between them. Germline CDR1 is MNHEY and CDR2 is SVGAGI. CDR3 DNA sequence: TGTGCCAGCAGCTTAGGAAGGGGCCAGCCCCAGCATTTT. Encoded protein: CASSLGRGQPQHF.

The CDR3, as DNA: TGTGCCAGCACACGGGACAGCTTAACAGATACGCAGTATTTT. Protein: CASTRDSLTDTQYF. This sequence joins TRBV9 and TRBJ2-3, with TRBD1 matching 7 bases. The germline CDR1 and CDR2 sequences are SGDLS and YYNGEE. V trimming: 6 bases; J trimming: 3 bases; junction bases outside the gene matches: 7. The length of the CDR3 is 14 residues. The whole variable domain, filled in from reference TRBV9 and TRBJ2-3, reads DSGVTQTPKHLITATGQRVTLRCSPRSGDLSVYWYQQSLDQGLQFLIQYYNGEERAKGNILERFSAQQFPDLHSELNLSSLELGDSALYFCASTRDSLTDTQYFGPGTRLTVL.

This chain joins TRBV18 and TRBJ2-1; 11 nucleotides match TRBD2. The length of the CDR3 is 17 residues. V shed 3 bases and J 8 bases; nucleotides not matched to a gene: 12. Per germline, CDR1 KGHSH and CDR2 LQKENI. CDR3 sequence reads: CASSPALAGGHGDEQFF. The CDR3 bases are TGTGCCAGCTCACCGGCCCTAGCGGGGGGCCATGGGGATGAGCAGTTCTTC. The variable domain in full, completed from reference TRBV18 and TRBJ2-1, reads NAGVMQNPRHLVRRRGQEARLRCSPMKGHSHVYWYRQLPEEGLKFMVYLQKENIIDESGMPKERFSAEFPKEGPSILRIQQVVRGDSAAYFCASSPALAGGHGDEQFFGPGTRLTVL.

The chain has TRBV18 and TRBJ2-7; no clear D. The length of the CDR3 is 14 residues. Trimming left V 3 bases short and J 6 bases short, with 15 bases between. Germline CDR1 KGHSH, CDR2 LQKENI. CDR3 residues: CASSPVTRGGEQYF. The CDR3 DNA reads TGTGCCAGCTCACCCGTGACCCGAGGCGGCGAGCAGTACTTC.

The genes are TRBV7-2 and TRBJ2-1; possible D gene TRBD1, 6 bases. V shed 4 bases and J shed 10 bases, with 11 bases lying between them. This CDR3 contains 12 residues. The germline V gene encodes CDR1 SGHTA and CDR2 FQGNSA. For the CDR3, the DNA is TGTGCCAGCAGCTGGGGGCCCGGAGAGCAGTTCTTC. It translates to CASSWGPGEQFF.

The genes are TRBV30 and TRBJ2-7; no firm D call. In germline, CDR1 is GTSNPN, CDR2 SVGIG (reference sequence). Trimming cost V 0 bases and J 2 bases, with 5 bases left between them. There are 12 residues in the CDR3. The CDR3 DNA follows: TGTGCCTGGAGTGTCCTAACCTACGAGCAGTACTTC. Its translation: CAWSVLTYEQYF.

The gene calls are TRBV6-1 and TRBJ2-7; D is possibly TRBD1 (5 bases). Germline loops: CDR1 MNHNS, CDR2 SASEGT. The V gene lost 6 bases and the J gene lost 2 bases, with 11 bases spanning the gap. This CDR3 is 13 amino acids long. The CDR3 reads CASSRAVTYEQYV. The CDR3 region has the DNA TGTGCCAGCAGCAGGGCAGTTACCTACGAGCAGTACGTC.